This T cell receptor (beta chain) stems from a study of blood T cell repertoires in COVID-19. The overall study: Acute and convalescent COVID-19 specimens originated in the United States, Italy and Spain.

Sequencing used immunoSEQ multiplex PCR; TCRdb keeps in-frame clones, though not all of them. Here the sample spans about 120,000 clones, 87% being singletons. V shed 3 bases and J 1 base; nucleotides not matched to a gene: 9. The germline V gene has CDR1 GTSNPN and CDR2 SVGIG (reference sequence). The CDR3 extends over 16 amino acids. The receptor was isolated from a human donor in a cohort sampled during active COVID-19. V and J are TRBV30 and TRBJ2-4; 7 bases match TRBD2. Sequencing input: peripheral blood. This chain's CDR3 is CAWSLMGGLAKNIQYF. The CDR3 DNA reads as TGTGCCTGGAGCCTCATGGGGGGGTTGGCCAAAAACATTCAGTACTTC.